The source of this T cell receptor (beta chain) is a study of patients and donors after allogeneic stem cell transplantation. The CDR3 consists of 18 residues. Germline V gene lookup returns CDR1 LGHNA and CDR2 YSLEER. With V trimmed by 0 bases and J by 7 bases, 14 bases remained unmatched. TCRdb re-called the RT-PCR reads with MiXCR, one entry per CDR3 protein. Here the sample spans 150,000 to 200,000 distinct CDR3 sequences, about 30% being singletons. This clonotype was seen more than once but under ten times. Specimen: blood, either unsorted or a sorted T cell fraction (not recorded which). The source of this sequence is a human donor who was either an allogeneic HSCT recipient or a stem cell or donor lymphocyte infusion donor (not recorded which). It is not recorded whose cells these are; they may come from a transplant donor. This chain joins TRBV4-3 and TRBJ2-1; the match to TRBD1 covers 8 bases. The CDR3: CASSQDGAARGLWNEQFF. For the CDR3, the DNA is TGCGCCAGCAGCCAAGATGGAGCGGCCAGGGGGCTGTGGAATGAGCAGTTCTTC.